The T cell receptor beta chain described here comes from a study of patients and donors after allogeneic stem cell transplantation. This clonotype showed up just a few times. TCRdb analysed the RT-PCR reads with MiXCR anew, one entry per CDR3 protein. The table has roughly 230,000 distinct CDR3 sequences, 13% to 15% seen once. V lost 6 bases and J 8 bases, leaving 10 bases between the germline ends. Germline CDR1 DFQATT, CDR2 SNEGSKA (reference sequence). The CDR3 covers 11 residues. Sequenced sample: blood, either unsorted or a sorted T cell fraction (not recorded which). The chain uses TRBV20-1 and TRBJ1-4, with a tentative D call TRBD1 (5 bases). The clonotype was recovered from a human donor who was either an allogeneic HSCT recipient or a stem cell or donor lymphocyte infusion donor (not recorded which). It is not recorded whose cells these are; they may come from a transplant donor. The CDR3, as DNA: TGCAGTGCCCAAACAGGAGAAAAACTGTTTTTT. Protein sequence: CSAQTGEKLFF.